This T cell receptor beta chain was sequenced in a study of shared clonotypes between healthy human individuals. General study findings and limits: Donor scarcity curtailed the genetic and exposure-history diversity represented herein.

CDR3 size: 14 residues. Between the trimmed V and J ends, which lost 8 bases and 10 bases, there was a span of 21 bases. The germline gives CDR1 SGHTA, CDR2 FQGTGA. The repertoire was sequenced with immunoSEQ multiplex PCR; TCRdb's copy has only in-frame clones and lacks some. The sample consists of about 650,000 clones, nearly 97% of them appearing once. For this clone: Its specificity is unknown.

Naive CD8 cells, CD45RO-negative and positively selected for CCR7, excluded terminally differentiated effector memory CD45RA+ cells. Material: naive CD8+ T cells sorted from blood. This receptor was obtained from a woman in her 30s in good health. V gene TRBV7-3 combines with J gene TRBJ1-5, with D possibly being TRBD1 (6 bases). DNA for the CDR3: TGTGCCAGCCTTCTGTCCCACAGGGTTCACCCCCAGCATTTT. Protein product: CASLLSHRVHPQHF.